This T cell receptor (beta chain) originates from a study of hypomethylating agent response in myelodysplastic syndrome. Study at large: TET2 mutation, the most common, occurred in about 45% of the 11 patients. Overall study results and limits: Lack of age-matching between healthy donors and MDS patients could bias comparison.

TCRdb's copy holds only in-frame clones and misses some; the assay was immunoSEQ multiplex PCR. This sample yields about 5,400 clones, of which more than 70% are seen a single time; roughly a tenth belongs to the top ten. This CDR3 region has 15 residues. V was clipped by 7 bases and J by 5 bases; unmatched bases: 11. Germline V gene lookup returns CDR1 LNHNV and CDR2 YYDKDF (reference sequence). As concerns this clone: The antigen is unknown.

The receptor was isolated from a human donor with myelodysplastic syndrome. The genes are TRBV15 and TRBJ1-5, with TRBD1 matching over 7 bases. Sequencing used bone marrow, obtained before or after starting hypomethylating agent treatment for myelodysplastic syndrome (not recorded which). This CDR3 reads CATNPGGRGDQPQHF. DNA of the CDR3: TGTGCCACCAACCCAGGGGGGAGAGGAGATCAGCCCCAGCATTTT.